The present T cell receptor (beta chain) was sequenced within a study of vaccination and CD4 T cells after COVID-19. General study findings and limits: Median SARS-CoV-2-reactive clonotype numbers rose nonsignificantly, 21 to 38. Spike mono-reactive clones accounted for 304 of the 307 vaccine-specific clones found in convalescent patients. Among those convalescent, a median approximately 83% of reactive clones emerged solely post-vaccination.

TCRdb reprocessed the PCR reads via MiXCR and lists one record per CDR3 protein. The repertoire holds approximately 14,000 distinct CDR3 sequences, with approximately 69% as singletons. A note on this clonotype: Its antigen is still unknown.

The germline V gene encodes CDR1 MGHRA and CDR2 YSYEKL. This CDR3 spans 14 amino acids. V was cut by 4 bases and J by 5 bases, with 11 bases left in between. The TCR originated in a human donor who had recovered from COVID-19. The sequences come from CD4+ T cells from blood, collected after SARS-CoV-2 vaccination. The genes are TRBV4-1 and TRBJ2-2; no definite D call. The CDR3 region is CASSLIDSTGELFF. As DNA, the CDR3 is TGCGCCAGCAGCCTTATCGACTCTACCGGGGAGCTGTTTTTT.